Described below is a single T cell receptor (beta chain) sequence and its context. Its antigen remains unidentified. These data are taken from a study of shared clonotypes between healthy human individuals. CD45RO-negative CD8 cells positively selected for CCR7 made up the naive population, which excluded terminally differentiated effector memory CD45RA+ cells. Data came from immunoSEQ multiplex PCR; TCRdb stores just in-frame clones and leaves some out. The sample yields about 2 million clones, over 85% seen once. General observations from the study: Tissues were not sampled, only blood, and their repertoires likely differ.

Sequencing was done on a sample of naive CD8+ T cells sorted from blood. The source of this sequence is a man between 18 and 29 years old in good health.

DNA for the CDR3: TGTGCCAGCAGCTTGGGAGTGGGACCTCTCTCCTACGAGCAGTACTTC. Amino acids: CASSLGVGPLSYEQYF. The rearrangement links TRBV5-6 to TRBJ2-7, with D possibly being TRBD1 or TRBD2 (5 bases each). In germline, CDR1 is SGHDT, CDR2 YYEEEE. The CDR3 sequence is 16 residues long. Trimming took off 0 bases at V and 0 bases at J, with 13 bases between the two ends.